This paragraph reports one T cell receptor beta chain. The entry originates in a study of blood T cell repertoires in COVID-19. The overall study: The samples span acute and convalescent COVID-19 from the United States, Italy and Spain. Sample material is recorded as cDNA or gDNA derived from T cells, B-cell-depleted T cells, or PBMCs.

The CDR3 runs to 15 residues. V gave up 1 base and J gave up 0 bases; unmatched junction bases: 1. Germline values: CDR1 SGHRS, CDR2 YFSETQ. Original methodology: Researchers report that nucleated cell counts were estimated from reference gene primer amplification. Some clones are missing from TCRdb's copy, which holds only in-frame ones; the method was immunoSEQ multiplex PCR. That table is the source of V, J and clone size, and D and trimming were worked out from the DNA. The sample contains nearly 40,000 clones, more than 80% of which appear only once. Sequencing input: peripheral blood. V gene TRBV5-1 combines with J gene TRBJ2-3; TRBD1 matches at 8 bases. This TCR derives from a man in his fifties with active or convalescent COVID-19. CDR3 nucleotide sequence: TGCGCCAGCAGCTTGACAGGGGGAAGCACAGATACGCAGTATTTT. Translation: CASSLTGGSTDTQYF.